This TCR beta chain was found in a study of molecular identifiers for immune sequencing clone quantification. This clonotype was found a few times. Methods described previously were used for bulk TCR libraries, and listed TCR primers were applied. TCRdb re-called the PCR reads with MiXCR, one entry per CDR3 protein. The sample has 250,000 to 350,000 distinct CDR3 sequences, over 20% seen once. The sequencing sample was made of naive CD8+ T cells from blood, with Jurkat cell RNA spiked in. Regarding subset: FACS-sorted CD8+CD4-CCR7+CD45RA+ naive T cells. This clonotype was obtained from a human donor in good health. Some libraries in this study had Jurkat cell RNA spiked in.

The CDR3 DNA reads TGCGCCAGCAGCCAACTATCTCCGGGACCCGGGGACACCATATATTTT. It yields the protein CASSQLSPGPGDTIYF. This sequence joins TRBV4-1 and TRBJ1-3; perhaps TRBD1 as D (5 bases). V was pared by 2 bases and J by 8 bases, with 19 bases between. This CDR3 region has 16 residues. Germline V gene sequence: CDR1 MGHRA, CDR2 YSYEKL.